These 17 T cell receptor beta chains were sequenced from one sample in a study of OX40 agonist ivuxolimab in advanced cancers. Library generation was performed with the immunoSEQ multiplex PCR assay. TCRdb took this table from immuneACCESS and kept in-frame rearrangements with V and J called. Such tables lack part of the clones; where checked against another copy, unresolved V genes explain under half of the gap, and the rest is unexplained. The sample data list about 45,000 clones, and around 80% of these were observed just once. Together, the top ten hold 5% to 6% of the sample. This specimen consisted of CD4+ or CD8+ T cells sorted from blood, obtained in a trial of the OX40 agonist ivuxolimab. The receptors here all came from an adult with an advanced solid tumor such as melanoma, head and neck, liver or kidney cancer.

The V and J genes are TRBV29-1 and TRBJ2-3; no firm D call. The V end lost 4 bases, the J end lost 0 bases, and 5 bases lay between the germline ends. The germline V gene has CDR1 SQVTM and CDR2 ANQGSEA. This CDR3 is 12 amino acids long. The CDR3 nucleotides are TGCAGCGTTGCCAGGAGCACAGATACGCAGTATTTT. Protein: CSVARSTDTQYF.

V is TRBV5-5 and J is TRBJ1-3, with 8 bases identical to TRBD1. The V gene end was trimmed by 2 bases and the J gene end by 2 bases; junction bases not matched to a gene: 9. This CDR3 contains 17 residues. CDR1 and CDR2 from the germline V gene are SGHKS and YYEKEE (reference sequence). CDR3 amino acids: CASSLGVQGATGNTIYF. The DNA for the CDR3 is TGTGCCAGCAGCTTAGGTGTCCAGGGGGCCACTGGAAACACCATATATTTT.

The J gene is TRBJ2-2, the V gene TRBV11-3; 8 bases are a match to TRBD1. The length of the CDR3 is 16 residues. V dropped 1 base and J dropped 6; count of bases not matched to a gene: 7. Germline V lookup: CDR1 SGHNT, CDR2 YENEEA. DNA of the CDR3: TGTGCCAGCAGCTTAGGACAGGGGAGAGAGCCCGGGGAGCTGTTTTTT. Protein: CASSLGQGREPGELFF.

V usage is TRBV15 and J usage is TRBJ1-1; D ambiguous. V was shortened by 0 bases and J by 6 bases, with 14 bases between the two germline ends. Germline assignment: CDR1 LNHNV and CDR2 YYDKDF (reference sequence). The CDR3 covers 15 residues. CDR3 sequence reads: CATSREKGFYAEAFF. Written as DNA, the CDR3 is TGTGCCACCAGCAGAGAAAAGGGCTTTTACGCTGAAGCTTTCTTT.

The CDR3 spells CATTGGTGNTEAFF. The CDR3 nucleotides read TGTGCCACCACAGGGGGCACCGGTAACACTGAAGCTTTCTTT. The chain combines TRBV19 with TRBJ1-1, with 9 bases matching TRBD1. Germline CDR1 reads LNHDA; CDR2 reads SQIVND (reference sequence). J lost 2 bases, V lost 10 bases, and 8 bases had no gene match. This CDR3 has 14 residues.

This clone was counted between two and nine times. The CDR3 DNA is TGTGCCAGCAGTGATCAGGGGCACACTGAAGCTTTCTTT. Protein: CASSDQGHTEAFF. The V call is TRBV2, the J call TRBJ1-1; possible D gene TRBD1, 6 bases. Germline lookup yields CDR1 SNHLY and CDR2 FYNNEI. V was pared by 3 bases and J by 3 bases, with 8 bases between. This CDR3 is built from 13 residues.

The chain combines TRBV2 with TRBJ2-1; possibly TRBD2 for D (5 bases). V was pared by 2 bases and J by 3 bases, with 11 bases between. Germline lookup yields CDR1 SNHLY and CDR2 FYNNEI. CDR3 length equals 15 residues. The CDR3 loop reads CASSERPSNYNEQFF. CDR3 coding DNA: TGTGCCAGCAGTGAACGGCCTAGCAACTACAATGAGCAGTTCTTC.

V usage is TRBV28 and J usage is TRBJ1-1; D is unclear. In germline, CDR1 is MDHEN, CDR2 SYDVKM. Deletions cut 3 bases from V and 5 bases from J, with 7 bases between. The CDR3 has 12 residues. DNA of the CDR3: TGTGCCAGCAGTTTCGGGCGGACTGAAGCTTTCTTT. Encoded protein: CASSFGRTEAFF.

The chain joins TRBV11-2 to TRBJ1-1; possibly TRBD1 for D (5 bases). CDR3 length: 13 residues. V gave up 1 base and J gave up 11 bases, with 14 bases separating them. Per the germline V gene, CDR1 is SGHAT and CDR2 is FQNNGV. CDR3 residues: CASSLAAGFRAFF. Here the CDR3 DNA reads TGTGCCAGCAGCTTAGCCGCAGGGTTTAGGGCTTTCTTT.

The chain uses TRBV5-1 and TRBJ2-7; 8 nucleotides agree with TRBD2. Germline CDR1 reads SGHRS; CDR2 reads YFSETQ. This CDR3 is built from 14 residues. V lost 0 bases and J lost 4; bases outside the gene matches: 3. CDR3 DNA: TGCGCCAGCAGCTTGGAGCGGGAGAGATACGAGCAGTACTTC. Amino acid sequence: CASSLERERYEQYF.

This chain joins TRBV14 and TRBJ1-6; D is uncertain. The CDR3 covers 13 residues. Germline V lookup: CDR1 SGHDN, CDR2 FVKESK. Trimming removed 1 base at V and 9 bases at J, with 7 bases between. CDR3 in DNA: TGTGCCAGCAGCCAAGCCGGAATTTCACCCCTCCACTTT. Translation: CASSQAGISPLHF. Filled out from reference TRBV14 and TRBJ1-6, the complete variable domain reads EAGVTQFPSHSVIEKGQTVTLRCDPISGHDNLYWYRRVMGKEIKFLLHFVKESKQDESGMPNNRFLAERTGGTYSTLKVQPAELEDSGVYFCASSQAGISPLHFGNGTRLTVT.

This chain uses TRBV2 with TRBJ1-5, with D possibly matching TRBD1 (5 bases). Trimming shortened V by 4 bases and J by 12 bases, and 25 bases separated the two germline ends. Germline V gives CDR1 SNHLY, CDR2 FYNNEI. CDR3 length equals 16 residues. CDR3 loop: CASSGRRGQGGGNQHF. DNA of the CDR3: TGTGCCAGCAGTGGGAGACGCGGGCAGGGTGGGGGAAACCAGCATTTT.

With respect to this clone: Other DNA variants within this sample encode the same CDR3. V is TRBV19 and J is TRBJ2-6; no clear D. With 7 bases removed from V and 4 bases from J, the gap between germline ends came to 14 bases. Germline values: CDR1 LNHDA, CDR2 SQIVND (reference sequence). This CDR3 contains 15 residues. The CDR3 protein is CASKKTPAGANVLTF. In DNA, the CDR3 is TGTGCCAGTAAAAAAACACCGGCGGGGGCCAACGTCCTGACTTTC. The variable domain in full, with the rest retrieved from reference TRBV19 and TRBJ2-6, is DGGITQSPKYLFRKEGQNVTLSCEQNLNHDAMYWYRQDPGQGLRLIYYSQIVNDFQKGDIAEGYSVSREKKESFPLTVTSAQKNPTAFYLCASKKTPAGANVLTFGAGSRLTVL.

V is TRBV28 and J is TRBJ1-5; 10 bases align to TRBD1. J was trimmed by 4 bases and V by 3 bases; bases with no gene match: 6. Germline V gives CDR1 MDHEN, CDR2 SYDVKM. The CDR3 runs 16 residues. CDR3 amino acids: CASSLWTGGLNQPQHF. The CDR3, as DNA: TGTGCCAGCAGTTTGTGGACAGGGGGACTGAATCAGCCCCAGCATTTT.

This chain's CDR3 is CASSPQGRIDTDTQYF. In DNA, the CDR3 is TGCGCCAGCAGCCCACAGGGTCGCATTGACACAGATACGCAGTATTTT. The rearrangement links TRBV4-1 to TRBJ2-3; possibly TRBD1 for D (6 bases). Trimming took off 4 bases at V and 2 bases at J, with 16 bases between the two ends. Germline lookup yields CDR1 MGHRA and CDR2 YSYEKL. The CDR3 contains 16 residues.

This clone is a singleton in its sample. At the DNA level, this CDR3 is encoded by other sequences in the same sample as well. V gene TRBV4-3 combines with J gene TRBJ1-2; 9 positions match TRBD1. Germline V gene lookup returns CDR1 LGHNA and CDR2 YSLEER. V trimming: 1 base; J trimming: 4 bases; junction bases outside the gene matches: 16. The CDR3 loop spans 19 amino acids. The CDR3 sequence: CASSQVYPIGQGPGYGYTF. In DNA, the CDR3 is TGCGCCAGCAGCCAAGTCTATCCCATAGGACAGGGGCCGGGCTATGGCTACACCTTC.

The rearrangement uses TRBV18 and TRBJ2-2, with D perhaps matching TRBD2 (5 bases). Trimming stripped 3 bases from V and 5 bases from J, with 25 bases between. Germline CDR1 KGHSH, CDR2 LQKENI. The length of the CDR3 is 19 residues. CDR3 coding DNA: TGTGCCAGCTCACCCAGACCCAATCTTGTGGGAGTACGTACCGGGGAGCTGTTTTTT. Its translation is CASSPRPNLVGVRTGELFF.